This record concerns one T cell receptor (beta chain) sequence. What it recognizes is unknown. PCR employed 60 Vbeta and 13 Jbeta primers. The method was immunoSEQ multiplex PCR; TCRdb's version includes in-frame clones alone and lacks a portion of them. The data show some 200,000 clones, and the top ten clones hold 1.1%. This sample is drawn from a study of cytomegalovirus exposure and HLA in healthy donors. Regarding the study as a whole: With high specificity and sensitivity, the classifier reportedly diagnosed cytomegalovirus status. The study flagged some 170 TCR beta chains as cytomegalovirus-associated. Later analysis identified several of the most significant clusters that appeared linked to common viral pathogens. Across all donors, roughly uniform sequencing depth was an assumption of the presence/absence analyses.

Germline trimming cut 4 bases from V and 7 bases from J; bases unmatched to any gene: 7. Germline assignment: CDR1 MDHEN and CDR2 SYDVKM. The CDR3 runs to 15 residues. The specimen was PBMCs. The chain is built from TRBV28 and TRBJ1-6; 7 nucleotides match TRBD1. The TCR was taken from a girl under 10 years old in good health and CMV-seropositive. DNA of the CDR3: TGTGCCAGCAGTTCCTCGGCAGGGGGGAATTCACCCCTCCACTTT. Translating it yields CASSSSAGGNSPLHF.